Given below is one TCR beta chain in context. Its specificity is unknown. This sample was included in a study of cytotoxic CD8 clonotypes in ibrutinib-treated CLL. Background on the study: The cohort had around 10 relapsed/refractory and approximately 15 treatment-naive patients, some 17 IGHV unmutated. Study results and limitations: Public clonotypes, rarely seen, contracted or held steady on treatment. Ibrutinib response saw clonality rise, and progression saw it return toward baseline. Researchers report that baseline clonality outpaced age-matched healthy donors and tracked circulating CD8+ T-cell counts.

Some clones are missing from TCRdb's copy, which holds only in-frame ones; the method was immunoSEQ multiplex PCR. The top ten clones hold 40% to 60% of a sample with about 29,000 clones, approximately 80% of them seen once. The ends were cut back, 2 bases at V and 6 bases at J, with 16 bases in the middle. This CDR3 has 15 amino acids. CDR1 SGHRS and CDR2 YFSETQ come from the germline V gene. The chain combines TRBV5-1 with TRBJ2-3, with D perhaps matching TRBD1 (5 bases). The origin of this receptor is a human donor with chronic lymphocytic leukemia. The starting material was PBMCs, obtained after 36 months of ibrutinib treatment. The CDR3: CASSFYGQPSDTQYF. The CDR3 DNA reads TGCGCCAGCAGCTTCTATGGACAACCTTCGGATACGCAGTATTTT.